One sample yielded the 14 T cell receptor beta chains listed below, sequenced in a study of CD4+ T cells in melanoma. Repertoires were generated with immunoSEQ multiplex PCR, while TCRdb's copy carries only in-frame clones and drops some. Of approximately 9,500 clones detected, around two thirds appear once; the ten largest clones hold around a quarter. The sample comprised cells from a culture (not recorded whether cultured in vitro). The receptor source for this set is a human donor with melanoma.

This sequence joins TRBV13 and TRBJ2-5; TRBD2 matches 9 bases. Matching the DNA end better, TRBJ2-7 makes the J call doubtful. This CDR3 region has 15 residues. Germline loops: CDR1 PRHDT, CDR2 FYEKMQ (reference sequence). This CDR3 reads CASSPAGTSFYEQYF. CDR3 nucleotide sequence: TGTGCCAGCAGCCCGGCCGGGACTAGCTTCTACGAGCAGTACTTC.

V gene TRBV12-5 combines with J gene TRBJ2-5; D not certain. CDR1 is LGHNT, CDR2 FRNRAP, per germline. Trimming cost V 5 bases and J 13 bases, with 8 bases left between them. CDR3 length: 9 residues. The CDR3 loop reads CASGPPTYF. In DNA form, the CDR3 reads TGTGCTAGTGGTCCACCGACGTACTTC.

This clone is classed as large. The chain carries TRBV6-5 and TRBJ1-5; D may be TRBD1 (6 bases). V was trimmed by 5 bases and J by 7 bases, leaving 12 bases between them. The CDR3 extends over 13 amino acids. Per the germline V gene, CDR1 is MNHEY and CDR2 is SVGAGI. The DNA for the CDR3 is TGTGCCAGCAGTCACAGGGATGGCCAGCCCCAGCATTTT. Its protein product is CASSHRDGQPQHF.

This clone was seen more than once but under ten times. This chain links TRBV29-1 with TRBJ1-2; D not certain. The CDR3 runs 14 residues. Per the germline V gene, CDR1 is SQVTM and CDR2 is ANQGSEA. V was pared by 6 bases and J by 4 bases, with 18 bases between. This CDR3 is CSVFSGRRFYGYTF. CDR3 nucleotide sequence: TGCAGCGTGTTTTCGGGCCGCCGGTTCTATGGCTACACCTTC.

This clone was recorded a few times. The chain recombines TRBV7-2 with TRBJ1-3; 8 nucleotides agree with TRBD1. The length of the CDR3 is 19 residues. Per the germline V gene, CDR1 is SGHTA and CDR2 is FQGNSA. Trimming at V came to 2 bases and at J to 0 bases, leaving 12 bases not matched to a gene. CDR3 residues: CASSLYAGGAIGSGNTIYF. For the CDR3, the DNA is TGTGCCAGCAGCTTATACGCAGGGGGCGCTATCGGCTCTGGAAACACCATATATTTT.

This clone was seen only a few times. The CDR3 here is CASSPQPAGAALRKTQYF. CDR3 DNA: TGCGCCAGCAGCCCCCAACCAGCGGGGGCCGCCCTTAGGAAGACCCAGTACTTC. The chain recombines TRBV5-1 with TRBJ2-5, with 8 positions matching TRBD2. CDR1 is SGHRS and CDR2 is YFSETQ in the germline V gene. V shed 4 bases, J shed 6 bases, and the junction held 20 bases outside the gene matches. CDR3 length equals 18 residues.

The chain joins TRBV15 to TRBJ1-4; D ambiguous. This CDR3 is 15 amino acids long. Germline CDR1 is LNHNV and CDR2 is YYDKDF (reference sequence). Deletions cut 5 bases from V and 2 bases from J, with 12 bases between. CDR3 DNA: TGTGCCACCAGCCCCCGAGTATTGACTAATGAAAAACTGTTTTTT. Translated: CATSPRVLTNEKLFF.

The chain recombines TRBV21-1 with TRBJ2-3; TRBD2 is taken as the D call from the table, unchecked against the DNA. TRBV21-1 is a listed pseudogene. This CDR3 region has 16 residues. CDR3 loop: CASSKCLAGGRVTQYF. CDR3 nucleotide sequence: TGTGCCAGCAGCAAATGCCTAGCGGGGGGGCGGGTTACGCAGTATTTT.

The J gene is TRBJ1-1, the V gene TRBV5-1; 9 bases map to TRBD1. Germline V gene lookup returns CDR1 SGHRS and CDR2 YFSETQ. With 2 bases clipped from V and 4 bases from J, the junction kept 6 bases outside the gene matches. This CDR3 is built from 15 residues. CDR3 nucleotides: TGCGCCAGCAGCTTACAGGGGGCAGGCAGCACTGAAGCTTTCTTT. Translated, it gives CASSLQGAGSTEAFF.

The gene calls are TRBV6-5 and TRBJ1-1; D gene uncertain. Germline CDR1 MNHEY, CDR2 SVGAGI. The CDR3 covers 13 residues. Trimming took off 5 bases at V and 4 bases at J, with 11 bases between the two ends. The CDR3 nucleotides are TGTGCCAGCAGTGAAGTCCGGGGCACTGAAGCTTTCTTT. Its protein product is CASSEVRGTEAFF.

This chain connects TRBV27 to TRBJ2-1, with D perhaps TRBD2 (7 bases). The germline V and J ends were trimmed by 6 bases and 12 bases, with 24 bases remaining between them. Germline V CDR1 and CDR2: MNHEY, SMNVEV (reference sequence). The CDR3 consists of 15 residues. The CDR3 DNA is TGTGCCAGCAGCCCCACGCTATGGGGGGGCATGCGGCAGTTCTTC. It translates to CASSPTLWGGMRQFF.

This clone was seen more than once but under ten times. This chain uses TRBV5-1 with TRBJ1-3; 8 nucleotides line up with TRBD1. Germline V lookup: CDR1 SGHRS, CDR2 YFSETQ. This CDR3 spans 14 amino acids. Trimming at V came to 5 bases and at J to 2 bases, leaving 3 bases not matched to a gene. This CDR3 reads CASRTGDAGNTIYF. The CDR3 bases are TGCGCCAGCAGGACAGGGGACGCTGGAAACACCATATATTTT.

The J gene is TRBJ2-1, the V gene TRBV19, with no clear D. The V and J ends lost 8 bases and 5 bases respectively, with 16 bases between them. This CDR3 is 14 amino acids long. CDR1 and CDR2 (germline): LNHDA, SQIVND (reference sequence). CDR3: CASFDGHFNNEQFF. CDR3 bases: TGTGCCAGTTTCGATGGCCATTTTAACAATGAGCAGTTCTTC.

The chain combines TRBV19 with TRBJ1-1, with D possibly being TRBD1 (6 bases). The germline V gene has CDR1 LNHDA and CDR2 SQIVND (reference sequence). Trimming pared 10 bases from V and 3 bases from J, leaving 27 bases between. CDR3 length: 17 residues. CDR3 DNA sequence: TGTGCCACCTCCTTACGGGGGGCGTTCGCAGCGTACACTGAAGCTTTCTTT. Its translation: CATSLRGAFAAYTEAFF.